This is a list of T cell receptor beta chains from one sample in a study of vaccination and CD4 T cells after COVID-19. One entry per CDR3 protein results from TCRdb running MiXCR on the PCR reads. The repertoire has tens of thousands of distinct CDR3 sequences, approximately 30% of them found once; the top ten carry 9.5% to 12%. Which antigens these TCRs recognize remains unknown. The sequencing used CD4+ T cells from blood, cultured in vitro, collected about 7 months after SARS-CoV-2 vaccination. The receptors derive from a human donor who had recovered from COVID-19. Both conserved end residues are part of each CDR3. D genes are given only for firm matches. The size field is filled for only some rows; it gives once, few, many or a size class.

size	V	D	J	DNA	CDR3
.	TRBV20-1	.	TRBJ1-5	TGCAGTGCTAGTGAGGGGGGGGGGCCCCAGCATTTT	CSASEGGGPQHF
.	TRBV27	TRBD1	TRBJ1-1	TGTGCCAGCAGTTTATCGGGACAGGGAGTCCAAGCTTTCTTT	CASSLSGQGVQAFF
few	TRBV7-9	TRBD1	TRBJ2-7	TGTGCCAGCAGCTTCGGGACAGGGGGATACGAGCAGTACTTC	CASSFGTGGYEQYF
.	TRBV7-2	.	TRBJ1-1	TGTGCCAGCAGCGCAGTCATTTTAAACGAAGGGGTCACTGAAGCTTTCTTT	CASSAVILNEGVTEAFF
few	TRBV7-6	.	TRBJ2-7	TGTGCCAGCAGCTTAGTGAGGTCTGGGACTCACTCCTACGAGCAGTACTTC	CASSLVRSGTHSYEQYF
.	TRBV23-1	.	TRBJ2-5	TGCGCCAGCAGTCCACCACGGAGAGGGGGGGAGCGGACCCAGTACTTC	CASSPPRRGGERTQYF
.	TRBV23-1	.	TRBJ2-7	TGCGCCAGCAATAGTCGACTTACTTCCTACGAGCAGTACTTC	CASNSRLTSYEQYF
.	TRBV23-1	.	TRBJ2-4	TGCGCCAGCAGCCGGACCGGGCCCGCCAAAAACATTCAGTACTTC	CASSRTGPAKNIQYF
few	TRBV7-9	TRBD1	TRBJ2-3	TGTGCCAGCAGCTTTACCAGGGGGATGCCAGATACGCAGTATTTT	CASSFTRGMPDTQYF
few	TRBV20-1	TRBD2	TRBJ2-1	TGCAGTGCTCGCACCCCCACTAGCGGGAGCCTACGAGACTACAATGAGCAGTTCTTC	CSARTPTSGSLRDYNEQFF
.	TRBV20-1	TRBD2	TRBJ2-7	TGCAGTGCGCCACGCGGACTAGCGGGAGTCTACGAGCAGTACTTC	CSAPRGLAGVYEQYF
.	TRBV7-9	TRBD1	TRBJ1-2	TGTGCCAGCAGCCAAGGGACAGGAGGGGTCTATGGCTACACCTTC	CASSQGTGGVYGYTF
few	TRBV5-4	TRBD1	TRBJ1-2	TGTGCCAGCAGCCCAGCCGGACAGGGAGGCTACACCTTC	CASSPAGQGGYTF
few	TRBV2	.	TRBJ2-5	TGTGCCAGCAGTGTGGGGGGAGAAGAGACCCAGTACTTC	CASSVGGEETQYF
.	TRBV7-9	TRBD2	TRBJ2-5	TGTGCCTCCAATAGCGGGAGGGTTGGGGAGACCCAGTACTTC	CASNSGRVGETQYF
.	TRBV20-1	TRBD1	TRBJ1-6	TGCAGTGCCAAAGACAGGGGTGATTCACCCCTCCACTTT	CSAKDRGDSPLHF
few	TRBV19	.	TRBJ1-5	TGTGCCAGTAGTATAGCCTCTAATCAGCCCCAGCATTTT	CASSIASNQPQHF
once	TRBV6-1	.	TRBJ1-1	TGTGCCAGCAGGACACAGGCGTACACTGAAGCTTTCTTT	CASRTQAYTEAFF
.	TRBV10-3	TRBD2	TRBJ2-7	TGTGCCATCAGGGCTAGCGGGGGGTACGAGCAGTACTTC	CAIRASGGYEQYF
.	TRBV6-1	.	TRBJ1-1	TGTGCCAGCAGTGCTGGACGGGGGATAGCTTTCTTT	CASSAGRGIAFF
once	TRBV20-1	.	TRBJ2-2	.	CSASTSGRYTGELFF
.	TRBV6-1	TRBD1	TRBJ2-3	TGTGCCAGCAGACCCGGACAGGGGAGAACAGATACGCAGTATTTT	CASRPGQGRTDTQYF
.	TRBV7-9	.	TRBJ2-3	TGTGCCAGCAGCTTAGACGGGGGCACAGATACGCAGTATTTT	CASSLDGGTDTQYF
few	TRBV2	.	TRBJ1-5	TGTGCCAGCAGTGGTGAAAGCAATCAGCCCCAGCATTTT	CASSGESNQPQHF
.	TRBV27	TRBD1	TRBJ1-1	TGTGCCTTTCGGGACAGGGGGGAAACTGAAGCTTTCTTT	CAFRDRGETEAFF
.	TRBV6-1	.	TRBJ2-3	TGTGCCAGCAGTGAAGTTAGGGTAAGCACAGATACGCAGTATTTT	CASSEVRVSTDTQYF
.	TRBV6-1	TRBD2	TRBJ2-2	TGTGCCAGCAGTGAGACGGGGGGGCCCCCCGGGGAGCTGTTTTTT	CASSETGGPPGELFF
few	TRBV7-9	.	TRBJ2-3	TGTGCCAGCAGCCCGGAGCGGTATACGCAGTATTTT	CASSPERYTQYF
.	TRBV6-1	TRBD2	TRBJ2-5	TGTGCCAGCAGTGAAGGGGGGACTAGCGGGGGGAGCGGGGAGACCCAGTACTTC	CASSEGGTSGGSGETQYF
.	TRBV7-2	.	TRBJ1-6	TGTGCCAGCAGCTTAGTGTTGGGCGGTGGCAGAGGGAATTCACCCCTCCACTTT	CASSLVLGGGRGNSPLHF
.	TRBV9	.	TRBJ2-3	TGTGCCAGCAGCGTAGCGGTGAATTTGGGCTCAGATACGCAGTATTTT	CASSVAVNLGSDTQYF
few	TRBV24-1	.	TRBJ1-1	TGTGCCACCAGTGACCGAGGTTACACTGAAGCTTTCTTT	CATSDRGYTEAFF
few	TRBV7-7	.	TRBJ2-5	TGTGCTAGCAGCGGAGGACCTCGGGAGACCCAGTACTTC	CASSGGPRETQYF
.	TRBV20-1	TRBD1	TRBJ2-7	TGCAGTGCTAGGGACAGGGTGTACGAGCAGTACTTC	CSARDRVYEQYF
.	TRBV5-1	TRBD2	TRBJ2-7	TGCGCCAGCAGCCCGAATACTAGCGGGTACGAGCAGTACTTC	CASSPNTSGYEQYF
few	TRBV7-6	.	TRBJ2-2	TGTGCCAGCAGCTTAGTGAGGGCTGAGAACACCGGGGAGCTGTTTTTT	CASSLVRAENTGELFF
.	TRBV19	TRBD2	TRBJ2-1	TGTGCCAGTAGTACAGCCCAGCGGGGGGACCAAGAGCAGTTCTTC	CASSTAQRGDQEQFF
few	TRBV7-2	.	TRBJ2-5	TGTGCCAGCAGCCGAGAGGTAGCGTCCCAAGAGACCCAGTACTTC	CASSREVASQETQYF
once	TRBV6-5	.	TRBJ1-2	TGTGCCAGCAGTTACCCTGGGACACCGGCGGGCTATGGCTACACCTTC	CASSYPGTPAGYGYTF
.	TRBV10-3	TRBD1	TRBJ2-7	TGTGCCATCAGTGCCCGACGGGCGGGCAGACAGGGTTACGAGCAGTACTTC	CAISARRAGRQGYEQYF
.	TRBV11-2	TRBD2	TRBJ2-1	TGTGCCAGCAGCAATGCTTGGACTAGCGGTAACAATGAGCAGTTCTTC	CASSNAWTSGNNEQFF
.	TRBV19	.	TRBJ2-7	TGTGCCACAACTTCGGGATACGAGCAGTACTTC	CATTSGYEQYF
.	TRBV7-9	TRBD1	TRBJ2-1	TGTGCCAGCAGCTTAAGAGACAGGGATGTGTCCTACAATGAGCAGTTCTTC	CASSLRDRDVSYNEQFF
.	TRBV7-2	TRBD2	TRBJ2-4	TGTGCCAGCAGCCCTACTAGCGGGAGGGCCGGGGGAGGAAACATTCAGTACTTC	CASSPTSGRAGGGNIQYF